A selection of T cell receptor beta chains follows, all from one sample in a study of blood T cell repertoires in COVID-19. Repertoires were generated with immunoSEQ multiplex PCR, while TCRdb's copy carries only in-frame clones and drops some. The sample has some 94,000 clones, about 70% seen once. Sequenced input: peripheral blood. These receptors originate from a woman aged 60 to 75 in a cohort sampled during active or convalescent COVID-19. The CDR3 runs from the conserved cysteine through the conserved F or W. Each record gives: J gene, D gene, clone size, CDR3 length, V gene, CDR3 DNA, CDR3 protein. D genes are given only for firm matches. Not every row has a clone size; where given, it reads once, few, many or a size class.

j_call: TRBJ1-2; d_call: NA; clone_size: NA; cdr3_length: 15; v_call: TRBV29-1; cdr3_nt: TGCAGCGCGGTTTCTTCCGGGACAACCAACTATGGCTACACCTTC; cdr3_aa: CSAVSSGTTNYGYTF
j_call: TRBJ2-5; d_call: NA; clone_size: NA; cdr3_length: 14; v_call: TRBV18; cdr3_nt: TGTGCCAGCTCACCACTGGGCAGCCAAGAGACCCAGTACTTC; cdr3_aa: CASSPLGSQETQYF
j_call: TRBJ1-5; d_call: NA; clone_size: NA; cdr3_length: 13; v_call: TRBV3-1/TRBV3-2; cdr3_nt: TGTGCCAGCAGCCAAGACCCGTCCCAGCCCCAGCATTTT; cdr3_aa: CASSQDPSQPQHF
j_call: TRBJ2-5; d_call: NA; clone_size: once; cdr3_length: 16; v_call: TRBV21-1; cdr3_nt: TGTGCCAGCAGCCCGCCGGGACAGAGGAACCAAGAGACCCAGTACTTC; cdr3_aa: CASSPPGQRNQETQYF
j_call: TRBJ1-2; d_call: NA; clone_size: once; cdr3_length: 16; v_call: TRBV28; cdr3_nt: TGTGCCAGCGTCAGCGGGGGGCTCGGTGCTTACTATGGCTACACCTTC; cdr3_aa: CASVSGGLGAYYGYTF
j_call: TRBJ2-7; d_call: TRBD1; clone_size: once; cdr3_length: 14; v_call: TRBV6-5; cdr3_nt: TGTGCCAGCAGCGCCGGGACAGGGGCCTACGAGCAGTACTTC; cdr3_aa: CASSAGTGAYEQYF
j_call: TRBJ2-3; d_call: TRBD2; clone_size: few; cdr3_length: 18; v_call: TRBV11-2; cdr3_nt: TGTGCCAGCAGCTTAGCTTCGAGGGGACTAGCGGGACAGGATACGCAGTATTTT; cdr3_aa: CASSLASRGLAGQDTQYF
j_call: TRBJ1-2; d_call: TRBD1; clone_size: few; cdr3_length: 14; v_call: TRBV7-6; cdr3_nt: TGTGCCAGCAGCTTAGGACAGGGAGGTAATGGCTACACCTTC; cdr3_aa: CASSLGQGGNGYTF
j_call: TRBJ2-7; d_call: NA; clone_size: NA; cdr3_length: 14; v_call: TRBV5-1; cdr3_nt: TGCGCCAGCAGCAACAAAACGAATGCCTACGAGCAGTACTTC; cdr3_aa: CASSNKTNAYEQYF
j_call: TRBJ1-1; d_call: NA; clone_size: NA; cdr3_length: 16; v_call: TRBV27; cdr3_nt: TGTGCCAGCAGTTTAAGGTTCGTGGACAAGAACACTGAAGCTTTCTTT; cdr3_aa: CASSLRFVDKNTEAFF
j_call: TRBJ1-2; d_call: NA; clone_size: NA; cdr3_length: 13; v_call: TRBV9; cdr3_nt: TGTGCCAGCACCGCCGGGTACGGCTATGGCTACACCTTC; cdr3_aa: CASTAGYGYGYTF
j_call: TRBJ1-6; d_call: TRBD1; clone_size: once; cdr3_length: 17; v_call: TRBV2; cdr3_nt: TGTGCCAGCAGTGTAAGGAGGAGGACAGGCCTTAATTCACCCCTCCACTTT; cdr3_aa: CASSVRRRTGLNSPLHF
j_call: TRBJ1-3; d_call: TRBD1; clone_size: NA; cdr3_length: 18; v_call: TRBV5-1; cdr3_nt: TGCGCCAGCAGCACTAGGACAGGGGGCGCCATAGGAGGAAACACCATATATTTT; cdr3_aa: CASSTRTGGAIGGNTIYF
j_call: TRBJ1-4; d_call: NA; clone_size: NA; cdr3_length: 16; v_call: TRBV30; cdr3_nt: TGTGCCTGGAGCCGTACTCGGGCCTCCCGGGGTGAAAAACTGTTTTTT; cdr3_aa: CAWSRTRASRGEKLFF
j_call: TRBJ1-1; d_call: NA; clone_size: NA; cdr3_length: 12; v_call: TRBV29-1; cdr3_nt: TGCAGCGTGCATGGGGGCGGCACTGAAGCTTTCTTT; cdr3_aa: CSVHGGGTEAFF
j_call: TRBJ2-1; d_call: TRBD2; clone_size: NA; cdr3_length: 14; v_call: TRBV7-9; cdr3_nt: TGTGCCAGCAGGGGAGGGCTATCCTACAATGAGCAGTTCTTC; cdr3_aa: CASRGGLSYNEQFF
j_call: TRBJ2-2; d_call: NA; clone_size: NA; cdr3_length: 12; v_call: TRBV5-4; cdr3_nt: TGTGCCAGCAGCTTGGCTCCCGGGGAGCTGTTTTTT; cdr3_aa: CASSLAPGELFF
j_call: TRBJ1-3; d_call: NA; clone_size: NA; cdr3_length: 13; v_call: TRBV10-1; cdr3_nt: TGCGCCAGCAGTGGACAGACTGGAAACACCATATATTTT; cdr3_aa: CASSGQTGNTIYF
j_call: TRBJ2-7; d_call: NA; clone_size: NA; cdr3_length: 14; v_call: TRBV7-9; cdr3_nt: TGTGCCAGCAGCTTGGGTGTACAAACTAACGAGCAGTACTTC; cdr3_aa: CASSLGVQTNEQYF
j_call: TRBJ1-3; d_call: NA; clone_size: few; cdr3_length: 14; v_call: TRBV2; cdr3_nt: TGTGCCAGCCGTACCGGGATTTCTGGAAACACCATATATTTT; cdr3_aa: CASRTGISGNTIYF
j_call: TRBJ1-3; d_call: NA; clone_size: few; cdr3_length: 15; v_call: TRBV5-1; cdr3_nt: TGCGCCAGCAAGTCCGTGGGGCCGGCTGGAAACACCATATATTTT; cdr3_aa: CASKSVGPAGNTIYF
j_call: TRBJ2-7; d_call: NA; clone_size: few; cdr3_length: 15; v_call: TRBV7-2; cdr3_nt: TGTGCCAGCAGCACACGGGGGGCGGGGTCCTACGAGCAGTACTTC; cdr3_aa: CASSTRGAGSYEQYF
j_call: TRBJ2-1; d_call: NA; clone_size: NA; cdr3_length: 16; v_call: TRBV27; cdr3_nt: TGTGCCAGCAGTTCCCGACAGGTTTCGACCTACAATGAGCAGTTCTTC; cdr3_aa: CASSSRQVSTYNEQFF
j_call: TRBJ2-5; d_call: TRBD2; clone_size: NA; cdr3_length: 15; v_call: TRBV27; cdr3_nt: TGTGCCAGCAGTCTTAGCGGGGGGGGAGGAGAGACCCAGTACTTC; cdr3_aa: CASSLSGGGGETQYF
j_call: TRBJ2-1; d_call: TRBD2; clone_size: NA; cdr3_length: 16; v_call: TRBV3-1/TRBV3-2; cdr3_nt: TGTGCCAGCAGCCACCCTCGCGGGGGCTCCTACAATGAGCAGTTCTTC; cdr3_aa: CASSHPRGGSYNEQFF
j_call: TRBJ1-2; d_call: TRBD1; clone_size: NA; cdr3_length: 14; v_call: TRBV5-1; cdr3_nt: TGCGCCAGCAGCTCAGCCGGGACAGGGGAAGGCTACACCTTC; cdr3_aa: CASSSAGTGEGYTF
j_call: TRBJ1-4; d_call: NA; clone_size: NA; cdr3_length: 13; v_call: TRBV30; cdr3_nt: TGTGCCTGGATGGGGGGAGCTAATGAAAAACTGTTTTTT; cdr3_aa: CAWMGGANEKLFF
j_call: TRBJ1-1; d_call: NA; clone_size: few; cdr3_length: 13; v_call: TRBV12-3/TRBV12-4; cdr3_nt: TGTGCCAGCAGTTCGGGGGACGGGACTGAAGCTTTCTTT; cdr3_aa: CASSSGDGTEAFF
j_call: TRBJ2-7; d_call: TRBD1; clone_size: few; cdr3_length: 15; v_call: TRBV5-1; cdr3_nt: TGCGCCAGCAGCCTCTCTCCGGACAGGGTGAAAGAGCAGTACTTC; cdr3_aa: CASSLSPDRVKEQYF
j_call: TRBJ2-7; d_call: TRBD2; clone_size: NA; cdr3_length: 15; v_call: TRBV6-5; cdr3_nt: TGTGCCAGCAGCTCCGAGACTAGCGGGCTTTACGAGCAGTACTTC; cdr3_aa: CASSSETSGLYEQYF
j_call: TRBJ1-1; d_call: TRBD1; clone_size: NA; cdr3_length: 16; v_call: TRBV5-1; cdr3_nt: TGCGCCAGCAGCGATACAGGGGCGGCGGGGAACACTGAAGCTTTCTTT; cdr3_aa: CASSDTGAAGNTEAFF
j_call: TRBJ1-3; d_call: NA; clone_size: NA; cdr3_length: 15; v_call: TRBV5-1; cdr3_nt: TGCGCCAGCAGCCTATGGCCAGGCTCTGGAAACACCATATATTTT; cdr3_aa: CASSLWPGSGNTIYF
j_call: TRBJ2-2; d_call: TRBD2; clone_size: NA; cdr3_length: 15; v_call: TRBV2; cdr3_nt: TGTGCCAGCAGCCCCAGCGGGAGGAACACCGGGGAGCTGTTTTTT; cdr3_aa: CASSPSGRNTGELFF
j_call: TRBJ2-2; d_call: TRBD2; clone_size: NA; cdr3_length: 15; v_call: TRBV7-6; cdr3_nt: TGTGCCAGCAGCCCCGACCGGCGACTAGCGGGGGAGCTGTTTTTT; cdr3_aa: CASSPDRRLAGELFF
j_call: TRBJ2-2; d_call: NA; clone_size: NA; cdr3_length: 14; v_call: TRBV11-2; cdr3_nt: TGTGCCAGCAGCCGGAGCGGAATTACCGGGGAGCTGTTTTTT; cdr3_aa: CASSRSGITGELFF
j_call: TRBJ1-3; d_call: NA; clone_size: NA; cdr3_length: 15; v_call: TRBV6-6; cdr3_nt: TGTGCCAGCAGTTACTCTGGCGGAGAAGGAAACACCATATATTTT; cdr3_aa: CASSYSGGEGNTIYF
j_call: TRBJ2-7; d_call: TRBD1; clone_size: NA; cdr3_length: 15; v_call: TRBV28; cdr3_nt: TGTGCCAGCAGTTTACGCGGGACAGGGCGAAACGAGCAGTACTTC; cdr3_aa: CASSLRGTGRNEQYF
j_call: TRBJ2-1; d_call: TRBD2; clone_size: NA; cdr3_length: 19; v_call: TRBV12-5; cdr3_nt: TGTGCTAGTGGTTCCTCCCATAAGGGTGAGGTGCGGGGGGGAAATGAGCAGTTCTTC; cdr3_aa: CASGSSHKGEVRGGNEQFF
j_call: TRBJ2-1; d_call: NA; clone_size: NA; cdr3_length: 14; v_call: TRBV6-6; cdr3_nt: TGTGCCAGCCTGAGGGGGACCTCCTACAATGAGCAGTTCTTC; cdr3_aa: CASLRGTSYNEQFF
j_call: TRBJ2-5; d_call: NA; clone_size: NA; cdr3_length: 16; v_call: TRBV7-9; cdr3_nt: TGTGCCAGCAGCCAAAACGGCGGGGAGTACCAAGAGACCCAGTACTTC; cdr3_aa: CASSQNGGEYQETQYF
j_call: TRBJ2-3; d_call: NA; clone_size: NA; cdr3_length: 12; v_call: TRBV5-4; cdr3_nt: TGTGCCAGCAGACAGGGTTCAGATACGCAGTATTTT; cdr3_aa: CASRQGSDTQYF
j_call: TRBJ1-5; d_call: NA; clone_size: NA; cdr3_length: 14; v_call: TRBV7-9; cdr3_nt: TGTGCCAGCAGCTTACAGGATAGCAATCAGCCCCAGCATTTT; cdr3_aa: CASSLQDSNQPQHF
j_call: TRBJ2-3; d_call: NA; clone_size: NA; cdr3_length: 14; v_call: TRBV28; cdr3_nt: TGTGCCAGCAGTTTTGGGCCAGGGGAAGATACGCAGTATTTT; cdr3_aa: CASSFGPGEDTQYF
j_call: TRBJ1-1; d_call: TRBD1; clone_size: NA; cdr3_length: 16; v_call: TRBV11-2; cdr3_nt: TGTGCCAGCAGCTACACAGGGACAGTGCTGAACACTGAAGCTTTCTTT; cdr3_aa: CASSYTGTVLNTEAFF
j_call: TRBJ2-5; d_call: NA; clone_size: once; cdr3_length: 12; v_call: TRBV2; cdr3_nt: TGTGCCAGCAGTAGGGGGGGTCAGACCCAGTACTTC; cdr3_aa: CASSRGGQTQYF
j_call: TRBJ2-3; d_call: TRBD2; clone_size: NA; cdr3_length: 18; v_call: TRBV4-1; cdr3_nt: TGCGCCAGCAGCCAAGGTCAGGAAGGACTAGGTTCGCCAGATACGCAGTATTTT; cdr3_aa: CASSQGQEGLGSPDTQYF
j_call: TRBJ2-7; d_call: NA; clone_size: NA; cdr3_length: 14; v_call: TRBV28; cdr3_nt: TGTGCCAGCATCCCTTCGGACACCTACTACGAGCAGTACTTC; cdr3_aa: CASIPSDTYYEQYF
j_call: TRBJ2-7; d_call: TRBD2; clone_size: NA; cdr3_length: 15; v_call: TRBV5-1; cdr3_nt: TGCGCCAGCAGCATGACTAGCGGGGTTATCTACGAGCAGTACTTC; cdr3_aa: CASSMTSGVIYEQYF
j_call: TRBJ2-1; d_call: TRBD1; clone_size: NA; cdr3_length: 18; v_call: TRBV24-1; cdr3_nt: TGTGCCACCAGGGACAGGAAGGCGGGTTCTAGCTCCTACAATGAGCAGTTCTTC; cdr3_aa: CATRDRKAGSSSYNEQFF
j_call: TRBJ1-4; d_call: TRBD1; clone_size: NA; cdr3_length: 13; v_call: TRBV2; cdr3_nt: TGTGCCAGCCGGACAGGGGTGGTTGAAAAACTGTTTTTT; cdr3_aa: CASRTGVVEKLFF
j_call: TRBJ2-3; d_call: NA; clone_size: NA; cdr3_length: 13; v_call: TRBV7-8; cdr3_nt: TGTGCCAGCAGCTTATGGACAGCCGATACGCAGTATTTT; cdr3_aa: CASSLWTADTQYF
j_call: TRBJ1-4; d_call: NA; clone_size: once; cdr3_length: 14; v_call: TRBV7-2; cdr3_nt: TGTGCCAGCAGTCCCTCTCGGGGGAGTGAAAAACTGTTTTTT; cdr3_aa: CASSPSRGSEKLFF
j_call: TRBJ1-3; d_call: NA; clone_size: NA; cdr3_length: 13; v_call: TRBV7-2; cdr3_nt: TGTGCCAGCAGCTTATCCCATGGAAACACCATATATTTT; cdr3_aa: CASSLSHGNTIYF
j_call: TRBJ1-5; d_call: TRBD1; clone_size: NA; cdr3_length: 18; v_call: TRBV5-8; cdr3_nt: TGTGCCAGCAGCTTGGCTACTGGGACAGGGTATAGCAATCAGCCCCAGCATTTT; cdr3_aa: CASSLATGTGYSNQPQHF
j_call: TRBJ1-5; d_call: NA; clone_size: few; cdr3_length: 13; v_call: TRBV19; cdr3_nt: TGTGCCAGTAGTATAGCCCCGGGGCAGCCCCAGCATTTT; cdr3_aa: CASSIAPGQPQHF
j_call: TRBJ2-1; d_call: NA; clone_size: few; cdr3_length: 12; v_call: TRBV7-2; cdr3_nt: TGTGCCAGCAGCTTTAGCGGCAATGAGCAGTTCTTC; cdr3_aa: CASSFSGNEQFF